This is a list of T cell receptor beta chains from one sample in a study of vaccination and CD4 T cells after COVID-19. MiXCR was run by TCRdb on the PCR reads, yielding one entry per CDR3 protein. The data hold approximately 8,700 distinct CDR3 sequences, with roughly three fifths observed a single time. Their antigens remain unidentified. The sample was CD4+ T cells from blood, cultured in vitro. These receptors came from a human donor who had recovered from COVID-19. Each CDR3 is given without its conserved first and last residue. Fields, in order: J gene, clone size, V gene, CDR3 protein. The size of a clone is reported for some rows only, either as once, few or many, or as a class for expanded clones.

TRBJ2-1	few	TRBV20-1	SARDWDRHEQF
TRBJ1-2	-	TRBV5-3	ASSWGTDGYT
TRBJ2-1	-	TRBV20-1	SARELGGASSHSYNEQF
TRBJ2-3	-	TRBV28	ASSKQGYRDTQY
TRBJ2-2	-	TRBV23-1	ASSRPRDSGDTGELF
TRBJ2-1	-	TRBV7-9	ASSVTSGRSSYNEQF
TRBJ1-6	few	TRBV10-3	AISESGRDNSPLH
TRBJ2-7	few	TRBV30	AWSWDRAYEQY
TRBJ1-4	-	TRBV28	ASSLGQFNEKLF
TRBJ2-3	-	TRBV10-1	ASRGQASTDTQY
TRBJ1-2	few	TRBV7-8	ASSLAVGQNYGYT
TRBJ1-5	few	TRBV7-2	ASSPVHQPQH
TRBJ2-1	-	TRBV11-2	ASSLGVGPRYEQF
TRBJ2-1	few	TRBV7-2	ASSLRGQQPQF